The 19 T cell receptor beta chains listed next were all sequenced from one sample in a study of human T cells and chemical hapten exposure (dated by TCRdb to the early 2020s). Read against the paper, the sample's time point label means: patch test 1, 2 weeks after DPC sensitization. Sample treatment or condition, as interpreted from the label and publication: therapeutic diphenylcyclopropenone sensitization with weekly scalp DPC. The receptor library was made with RACE. The data were produced on a NextSeq 500. TCRdb redid the processing of the public reads, applying fastp at Q25 and MiXCR, and retained in-frame beta chains. Each entry is one CDR3 protein sequence, shown with its most common DNA and genes. The sample records about 100,000 distinct CDR3 sequences, around 10% of which are singletons. The ten top clones hold under 4.5% of the sample. This sample comprised whole blood, obtained in connection with sensitization to the hapten diphenylcyclopropenone (DPC). These TCRs come from a woman between 40 and 50 years old with alopecia areata. Some clones in this sample may be carry-over from other donors' samples.

This clonotype has a handful of counts. The rearrangement links TRBV6-1 to TRBJ2-3, with D perhaps TRBD2 (5 bases). The V gene lost 7 bases and the J gene lost 6 bases, with 11 bases spanning the gap. The CDR3 totals 12 residues. Per the germline V gene, CDR1 is MNHNS and CDR2 is SASEGT. CDR3 in DNA: TGTGCCAGCATGGAGGCGGGTGATACGCAGTATTTT. Translation gives CASMEAGDTQYF.

This clonotype showed up many times. V is TRBV5-6 and J is TRBJ1-5; the match to TRBD1 covers 8 bases. Germline CDR1 is SGHDT and CDR2 is YYEEEE. This CDR3 contains 15 residues. The junction had 9 bases not matched to a gene; V was cut back by 4 bases and J by 6 bases. Written as DNA, the CDR3 is TGTGCCAGCAGCCCGTTCGGACAGGGTAGTCAGCCCCAGCATTTT. Amino acids: CASSPFGQGSQPQHF.

This clonotype has more than one count but fewer than ten. The V gene is TRBV3-1, the J gene TRBJ1-1; no reliable D call. This CDR3 spans 12 amino acids. The germline CDR1 and CDR2 sequences are LGHDT and YNNKEL (reference sequence). V was cut by 1 base and J by 7 bases, with 7 bases left in between. The CDR3 DNA reads as TGTGCCAGCAGCCAAGGGGCGTTTGAAGCTTTCTTT. Protein sequence: CASSQGAFEAFF.

This clonotype was seen a few times. V gene TRBV20-1 combines with J gene TRBJ1-5; 8 nucleotides agree with TRBD1. The CDR3 has 15 residues. V trimming: 6 bases; J trimming: 0 bases; junction bases outside the gene matches: 7. Germline lookup yields CDR1 DFQATT and CDR2 SNEGSKA (reference sequence). CDR3 DNA sequence: TGCAGTGCCGCGGGACAGGTTTATAGCAATCAGCCCCAGCATTTT. This translates into CSAAGQVYSNQPQHF.

The table lists this clonotype with a few counts. CDR3: CASSSQGARTEAFF. CDR3 coding DNA: TGTGCCAGCAGCTCACAGGGGGCCAGGACTGAAGCTTTCTTT. The V gene is TRBV7-3, the J gene TRBJ1-1; TRBD1 aligns across 9 bases. This CDR3 has 14 residues. The junction had 5 bases not matched to a gene; V was cut back by 4 bases and J by 5 bases. The germline V gene has CDR1 SGHTA and CDR2 FQGTGA.

V gene TRBV7-2 combines with J gene TRBJ2-7; 9 nucleotides line up with TRBD1. Germline lookup yields CDR1 SGHTA and CDR2 FQGNSA. This CDR3 is 15 amino acids long. V was pared by 5 bases and J by 2 bases, with 7 bases of the junction left unmatched. As DNA, the CDR3 is TGTGCCAGCAGCCCCCGGGACAGGGATCCCTACGAGCAGTACTTC. It specifies CASSPRDRDPYEQYF.

This clonotype has at least ten counts. The V gene is TRBV11-2, the J gene TRBJ2-5, with D perhaps matching TRBD1 or TRBD2 (5 bases each). Deletions cut 5 bases from V and 1 base from J, with 14 bases between. The CDR3 length is 15 residues. Germline-derived CDR1 and CDR2 are SGHAT and FQNNGV. The CDR3 sequence is CASSLGRAAQETQYF. DNA of the CDR3: TGTGCCAGCAGCCTGGGACGGGCGGCCCAAGAGACCCAGTACTTC.

Many counts were recorded for this clonotype. The rearrangement links TRBV20-1 to TRBJ2-2; 7 positions agree with TRBD1. J lost 2 bases, V lost 3 bases, and 9 bases had no gene match. The germline V gene has CDR1 DFQATT and CDR2 SNEGSKA (reference sequence). CDR3 size: 16 residues. The CDR3 spells CSASPAGGRNTGELFF. CDR3 nucleotides: TGCAGTGCTAGCCCCGCAGGGGGTCGAAACACCGGGGAGCTGTTTTTT.

A few counts support this clonotype. The V call is TRBV4-3, the J call TRBJ2-2; D ambiguous. This CDR3 has 19 residues. CDR1 is LGHNA, CDR2 YSLEER, per germline. The V end was cut by 1 base, the J end by 6 bases, with 24 bases between. The CDR3 spells CASSQGALGGQLVAGELFF. CDR3 in DNA: TGCGCCAGCAGCCAAGGAGCCCTAGGTGGGCAGTTAGTGGCCGGGGAGCTGTTTTTT.

This clonotype has ten or more counts. The V gene is TRBV12-3 or TRBV12-4, the J gene TRBJ2-2; a possible D gene is TRBD1 (6 bases). This CDR3 is built from 15 residues. The V and J ends lost 6 bases and 5 bases respectively, with 16 bases between them. The CDR3 DNA reads TGTGCCAGCAGGCTCCGGGACAAAGGTACCGGGGAGCTGTTTTTT. Encoded protein: CASRLRDKGTGELFF.

The chain recombines TRBV7-6 with TRBJ1-2; D is possibly TRBD1 (5 bases). CDR3 size: 14 residues. Trimming removed 1 base at V and 4 bases at J, with 10 bases between. The germline V gene encodes CDR1 SGHVS and CDR2 FNYEAQ. The CDR3 coding sequence is TGTGCCAGCAGCTTAGAGAGGACAACCTATGGCTACACCTTC. Residues: CASSLERTTYGYTF. Drawing the rest from reference TRBV7-6 and TRBJ1-2, the complete variable domain is GAGVSQSPRYKVTKRGQDVALRCDPISGHVSLYWYRQALGQGPEFLTYFNYEAQQDKSGLPNDRFSAERPEGSISTLTIQRTEQRDSAMYRCASSLERTTYGYTFGSGTRLTVV.

This clonotype was counted between two and nine times. The chain combines TRBV7-8 with TRBJ1-5, with a tentative D call TRBD1 (6 bases). Looked up from germline, CDR1 is SGHVS and CDR2 is FQNEAQ. The CDR3 totals 15 residues. Trimming pared 4 bases from V and 3 bases from J, leaving 13 bases between. The DNA of the CDR3 is TGTGCCAGCAGCTCGGACGGGGGGGCCAATCAGCCCCAGCATTTT. Translating gives CASSSDGGANQPQHF.

In its sample, this clonotype was seen a few times. V and J are TRBV12-3 or TRBV12-4 and TRBJ1-2; D possibly corresponds to TRBD1 (5 bases). V was clipped by 5 bases and J by 8 bases, with 12 bases between them. This CDR3 is 12 amino acids long. CDR3 coding DNA: TGTGCCAGCAGTCCCCGGGACCGCGGCTACACCTTC. Translated: CASSPRDRGYTF.

This clonotype was counted only a few times. The CDR3 DNA sequence: TGTGCCAGCAGCCAGCTAGCCAAAAACATTCAGTACTTC. Its translation: CASSQLAKNIQYF. This chain connects TRBV13 to TRBJ2-4; no clear D gene. The CDR3 contains 13 residues. V shed 5 bases and J shed 0 bases, with 5 bases lying between them. The germline gives CDR1 PRHDT, CDR2 FYEKMQ (reference sequence).

V gene TRBV4-2 combines with J gene TRBJ1-1; D ambiguous. Germline loops: CDR1 LGHNA, CDR2 YNFKEQ. V shed 4 bases and J shed 6 bases, with 9 bases lying between them. This CDR3 has 12 residues. Here the CDR3 reads CASSLSGAEAFF. The CDR3 DNA reads as TGTGCCAGCAGCCTAAGTGGGGCTGAAGCTTTCTTT.

This sequence joins TRBV13 and TRBJ1-5, with TRBD1 matching 12 bases. The CDR3 is made up of 18 amino acids. Germline-derived CDR1 and CDR2 are PRHDT and FYEKMQ (reference sequence). V lost 0 bases to trimming and J lost 6 bases; unmatched junction nucleotides: 9. The CDR3 region is CASSLGPMGQGAGQPQHF. The CDR3 DNA is TGTGCCAGCAGCTTAGGCCCGATGGGACAGGGGGCAGGTCAGCCCCAGCATTTT. The whole variable domain, filled in from reference TRBV13 and TRBJ1-5, reads AAGVIQSPRHLIKEKRETATLKCYPIPRHDTVYWYQQGPGQDPQFLISFYEKMQSDKGSIPDRFSAQQFSDYHSELNMSSLELGDSALYFCASSLGPMGQGAGQPQHFGDGTRLSIL.

The chain uses TRBV11-2 and TRBJ2-5; TRBD2 agrees at 9 bases. V lost 5 bases and J lost 1; bases outside the gene matches: 8. CDR3 size: 16 residues. The germline gives CDR1 SGHAT, CDR2 FQNNGV. The CDR3 coding sequence is TGTGCCAGCAGCGGCATAGCGGGAGTACTCCAAGAGACCCAGTACTTC. This gives the protein CASSGIAGVLQETQYF.

The table lists this clonotype with many counts. The rearrangement uses TRBV4-3 and TRBJ2-1; weak D call: TRBD2 (5 bases). Germline CDR1 LGHNA, CDR2 YSLEER. V lost 1 base and J lost 5, with 9 bases in between. The CDR3 is made up of 14 amino acids. The CDR3, as DNA: TGCGCCAGCAGCCAAGGGACTCGGGACAATGAGCAGTTCTTC. Translation gives CASSQGTRDNEQFF.

This clonotype was seen many times. For the CDR3, the DNA is TGTGCCAGCAGGGATACCGGGACAGGGCCCACAGATACGCAGTATTTT. It is translated as CASRDTGTGPTDTQYF. The J gene is TRBJ2-3, the V gene TRBV27; TRBD1 agrees at 9 bases. CDR1 is MNHEY, CDR2 SMNVEV, per germline (reference sequence). With V trimmed by 6 bases and J by 2 bases, 9 bases remained unmatched. CDR3 length equals 16 residues.